The 32 T cell receptor beta chains presented below share a single source sample, sequenced in a study of T cell repertoires in cytomegalovirus infection. TCRdb passed the reads through MiXCR, listing each CDR3 protein once. The sample has over 300,000 distinct CDR3 sequences, more than 8% seen once; the top ten hold over 3.5%. Input material: PBMCs. The origin of the receptors is a human donor in good health (CMV status not recorded). Some clones in this sample may be carry-over from other donors' samples.

This clonotype was counted at least ten times. J is TRBJ2-1 and V is TRBV7-2, with 8 bases matching TRBD2. The CDR3 runs 14 residues. V shed 6 bases and J 2 bases; nucleotides not matched to a gene: 3. Germline CDR1 is SGHTA and CDR2 is FQGNSA. The CDR3 is CASSDGGAYNEQFF. The CDR3 nucleotides are TGTGCCAGCAGTGACGGGGGGGCCTACAATGAGCAGTTCTTC.

The V call is TRBV4-3, the J call TRBJ1-1; D is uncertain. Trimming removed 4 bases at V and 6 bases at J, with 12 bases between. Germline CDR1 reads LGHNA; CDR2 reads YSLEER. The CDR3 totals 13 residues. The CDR3 spells CASSPTRRAEAFF. In DNA, the CDR3 is TGCGCCAGCAGCCCGACCCGGAGGGCTGAAGCTTTCTTT.

This chain links TRBV6-6 with TRBJ2-1, with TRBD2 as a possible D gene (6 bases). The V gene's germline CDR1 is MNHNY and CDR2 SVGAGI (reference sequence). Trimming left V 6 bases short and J 0 bases short, with 12 bases between. This CDR3 has 15 residues. The CDR3 DNA reads TGTGCCAGCAGCGGGAGCGACGGCTCCTACAATGAGCAGTTCTTC. It yields the protein CASSGSDGSYNEQFF.

This clonotype was seen repeatedly, ten times or more. The CDR3 region is CASSLYRPPPGGETQYF. CDR3 coding DNA: TGTGCCAGCAGTTTATATCGGCCCCCCCCCGGGGGAGAGACCCAGTACTTC. The rearrangement uses TRBV28 and TRBJ2-5; tentative D call: TRBD2 (6 bases). The germline gives CDR1 MDHEN, CDR2 SYDVKM. The V and J ends lost 1 base and 4 bases respectively, with 19 bases between them. The CDR3 is made up of 17 amino acids.

This chain connects TRBV7-9 to TRBJ1-4, with 9 bases identical to TRBD1. CDR3 length: 16 residues. In germline, CDR1 is SEHNR, CDR2 FQNEAQ (reference sequence). The V and J ends lost 5 bases and 4 bases, in that order; junction bases with no gene match: 8. DNA of the CDR3: TGTGCCAGCAGCCTCATGTCGGGACAGGGTAATGAAAAACTGTTTTTT. Translated: CASSLMSGQGNEKLFF.

This clonotype was seen a few times. The chain has TRBV28 and TRBJ2-2; TRBD1 or TRBD2 may be the D gene (6 bases each). CDR1 MDHEN and CDR2 SYDVKM come from the germline V gene. The length of the CDR3 is 15 residues. The V end lost 5 bases, the J end lost 0 bases, and 10 bases lay between the germline ends. The CDR3 DNA sequence: TGTGCCAGCAGTGCAGGGGAGGCGAACACCGGGGAGCTGTTTTTT. Amino acid sequence: CASSAGEANTGELFF. Supplemented by reference TRBV28 and TRBJ2-2, the full variable domain reads DVKVTQSSRYLVKRTGEKVFLECVQDMDHENMFWYRQDPGLGLRLIYFSYDVKMKEKGDIPEGYSVSREKKERFSLILESASTNQTSMYLCASSAGEANTGELFFGEGSRLTVL.

This clonotype has ten or more counts. The gene calls are TRBV12-3 or TRBV12-4 and TRBJ2-5; TRBD1 aligns across 7 bases. V was clipped by 6 bases and J by 0 bases; unmatched bases: 4. The CDR3 contains 14 residues. CDR3 loop: CASRPGQYQETQYF. The CDR3 DNA is TGTGCCAGCAGACCGGGACAGTACCAAGAGACCCAGTACTTC.

This clonotype was counted only a few times. This chain joins TRBV29-1 and TRBJ1-2; 10 bases agree with TRBD1. The CDR3 runs 13 residues. The germline gives CDR1 SQVTM, CDR2 ANQGSEA. J lost 3 bases, V lost 7 bases, and 5 bases had no gene match. The CDR3 is CSGVGQGDYGYTF. In DNA form, the CDR3 reads TGCAGCGGCGTAGGACAGGGGGACTATGGCTACACCTTC.

There are many counts of this clonotype. The J gene is TRBJ1-3, the V gene TRBV20-1, with 8 bases that match TRBD1. Germline CDR1 DFQATT, CDR2 SNEGSKA (reference sequence). CDR3 size: 14 residues. V lost 5 bases and J lost 2; bases outside the gene matches: 5. Written as DNA, the CDR3 is TGCAGTGCTCCACCACAGGGGGCTGGAAACACCATATATTTT. Translation: CSAPPQGAGNTIYF.

The chain uses TRBV6-5 and TRBJ1-1, with D uncertain. V lost 2 bases and J lost 9, with 13 bases in between. Germline CDR1 is MNHEY and CDR2 is SVGAGI. The CDR3 is 13 amino acids. This chain's CDR3 is CASSYGLTTQAFF. The CDR3, as DNA: TGTGCCAGCAGTTACGGCCTAACCACCCAAGCTTTCTTT.

This clonotype showed up just a few times. This rearrangement joins TRBV11-2 to TRBJ1-6; tentative D call: TRBD1 (5 bases). V dropped 5 bases and J dropped 5 bases, with 13 bases sitting between them. This CDR3 has 15 amino acids. CDR1 and CDR2 (germline): SGHAT, FQNNGV. The CDR3 DNA is TGTGCCAGCAGCCTCGACCCGGGACATAATTCACCCCTCCACTTT. Translating gives CASSLDPGHNSPLHF. The variable domain in full, completed from reference TRBV11-2 and TRBJ1-6, reads EAGVAQSPRYKIIEKRQSVAFWCNPISGHATLYWYQQILGQGPKLLIQFQNNGVVDDSQLPKDRFSAERLKGVDSTLKIQPAKLEDSAVYLCASSLDPGHNSPLHFGNGTRLTVT.

This clonotype has ten or more counts. The chain employs TRBV19 and TRBJ2-1; TRBD2 aligns across 8 bases. The germline V gene has CDR1 LNHDA and CDR2 SQIVND (reference sequence). The J segment lost 10 bases and the V segment lost 5 bases, leaving 16 bases of the junction unmatched. The CDR3 is made up of 16 amino acids. The CDR3 region has the DNA TGTGCCAGTAGTCCGAAATCTAGCGGGCCGGGAACAGAGCAGTTCTTC. This translates into CASSPKSSGPGTEQFF.

This clonotype was recorded many times. The V gene is TRBV7-2, the J gene TRBJ2-7, with a weak D call TRBD2 (5 bases). The CDR3 has 17 amino acids. The V gene's germline CDR1 is SGHTA and CDR2 FQGNSA. V was cut by 1 base and J by 7 bases, with 23 bases left in between. The CDR3 coding sequence is TGTGCCAGCAGCTTAGGTCACCCGGAGAGAGGGCTTAGGGAGCAGTACTTC. This sequence encodes CASSLGHPERGLREQYF.

This clonotype showed up just a few times. The gene calls are TRBV7-2 and TRBJ2-3, with 7 bases aligning to TRBD2. Germline V gene sequence: CDR1 SGHTA, CDR2 FQGNSA. V dropped 4 bases and J dropped 2; count of bases not matched to a gene: 9. The CDR3 runs to 16 residues. The chain's CDR3 is CASSSNGAGVTDTQYF. CDR3 in DNA: TGTGCCAGCAGCTCTAATGGGGCGGGGGTCACAGATACGCAGTATTTT.

This clonotype was observed a handful of times. The CDR3 protein is CASSIQWGNQPQHF. The CDR3 DNA follows: TGTGCCAGTAGTATACAATGGGGCAATCAGCCCCAGCATTTT. The chain carries TRBV19 and TRBJ1-5; D gene ambiguous. The CDR3 sequence is 14 residues long. CDR1 is LNHDA, CDR2 SQIVND, per germline (reference sequence). The V and J ends lost 2 bases and 2 bases respectively, with 7 bases between them.

This clonotype was picked up many times. This chain joins TRBV7-2 and TRBJ2-1; TRBD1 is a possible D gene (6 bases). Trimming removed 6 bases from V and 0 bases from J, with 12 bases in between. The CDR3 extends over 15 amino acids. Germline V CDR1 and CDR2: SGHTA, FQGNSA. The chain's CDR3 is CASSRGGSSYNEQFF. CDR3 bases: TGTGCCAGCAGTAGAGGGGGTAGCTCCTACAATGAGCAGTTCTTC. The full variable domain, completed using reference TRBV7-2 and TRBJ2-1, is GAGVSQSPSNKVTEKGKDVELRCDPISGHTALYWYRQSLGQGLEFLIYFQGNSAPDKSGLPSDRFSAERTGGSVSTLTIQRTQQEDSAVYLCASSRGGSSYNEQFFGPGTRLTVL.

The chain combines TRBV4-2 with TRBJ1-5; D possibly corresponds to TRBD1 (5 bases). The length of the CDR3 is 17 residues. CDR1 and CDR2 (germline): LGHNA, YNFKEQ. The V end lost 0 bases, the J end lost 0 bases, and 12 bases lay between the germline ends. CDR3 in amino acids: CASSQEGEGDSNQPQHF. In DNA, the CDR3 is TGTGCCAGCAGCCAAGAAGGGGAGGGTGATAGCAATCAGCCCCAGCATTTT.

The chain uses TRBV12-3 or TRBV12-4 and TRBJ1-4; D is unresolved. The CDR3 is 13 residues long. Trimming took 1 base from V and 5 from J, leaving 5 bases between them. This chain's CDR3 is CASSLVGNEKLFF. Here the CDR3 DNA reads TGTGCCAGCAGTTTAGTCGGGAATGAAAAACTGTTTTTT.

This clonotype has a handful of counts. The rearrangement uses TRBV6-1 and TRBJ2-5, with D possibly being TRBD1 or TRBD2 (5 bases each). This CDR3 is built from 15 residues. The germline V gene encodes CDR1 MNHNS and CDR2 SASEGT. V was pared by 8 bases and J by 1 base, with 17 bases between. DNA for the CDR3: TGTGCCAGCTGCCTCGGGACGCATAGCCAAGAGACCCAGTACTTC. Protein sequence: CASCLGTHSQETQYF.

On this clonotype: A read error may account for a junction end that differs from germline. The chain has TRBV14 and TRBJ2-3; TRBD2 might be the D (6 bases). The CDR3 covers 14 residues. The V gene's germline CDR1 is SGHDN and CDR2 FVKESK. The CDR3 loop is CTSSYPGGTDTQYF. The CDR3 DNA is TGTACCAGCAGCTACCCGGGGGGCACAGATACGCAGTATTTT.

This clonotype was seen many times. The chain uses TRBV7-2 and TRBJ2-3, with TRBD2 as a possible D gene (5 bases). Per germline, CDR1 SGHTA and CDR2 FQGNSA. CDR3 length: 15 amino acids. Trimming cost V 5 bases and J 1 base, with 13 bases left between them. CDR3 sequence: CASSLTGGRTDTQYF. As DNA, the CDR3 is TGTGCCAGCAGCCTGACCGGCGGGCGCACAGATACGCAGTATTTT.

This clonotype was recorded a few times. This chain links TRBV7-2 with TRBJ2-7, with 8 bases lining up with TRBD1. Per germline, CDR1 SGHTA and CDR2 FQGNSA. CDR3 size: 16 residues. V lost 3 bases to trimming and J lost 0 bases; unmatched junction nucleotides: 7. The CDR3 coding sequence is TGTGCCAGCAGCTTCCTAGGACAGGGACACTCCTACGAGCAGTACTTC. It is translated as CASSFLGQGHSYEQYF.

This clonotype was found many times. V usage is TRBV7-9 and J usage is TRBJ2-7, with TRBD1 matching 11 bases. Per germline, CDR1 SEHNR and CDR2 FQNEAQ (reference sequence). V shed 5 bases and J 2 bases; nucleotides not matched to a gene: 2. This CDR3 spans 14 amino acids. The CDR3 DNA follows: TGTGCCAGCAGCGGGACAGGGGGGCCCTACGAGCAGTACTTC. This sequence encodes CASSGTGGPYEQYF.

The chain employs TRBV20-1 and TRBJ2-7; possible D gene TRBD1, 5 bases. The V end was cut by 2 bases, the J end by 2 bases, with 10 bases between. The CDR3 is made up of 13 amino acids. CDR1 is DFQATT, CDR2 SNEGSKA, per germline (reference sequence). The CDR3 sequence: CSARPRGTYEQYF. The CDR3 DNA is TGCAGTGCTAGACCAAGGGGAACCTACGAGCAGTACTTC.

The gene calls are TRBV19 and TRBJ2-7; the match to TRBD2 covers 8 bases. From germline, CDR1 is LNHDA and CDR2 SQIVND (reference sequence). Trimming cost V 4 bases and J 1 base; bases outside gene matches: 6. The CDR3 sequence is 15 residues long. CDR3 bases: TGTGCCAGTAGTAGAGATCGGGGGGGATCCTACGAGCAGTACTTC. This codes for CASSRDRGGSYEQYF.

This chain uses TRBV18 with TRBJ2-7, with 12 bases aligning to TRBD2. The CDR3 runs 15 residues. V trimming: 2 bases; J trimming: 2 bases; junction bases outside the gene matches: 1. From germline, CDR1 is KGHSH and CDR2 LQKENI. In nucleotides, the CDR3 is TGTGCCAGCTCACCAGGACTAGCGGGGACCTACGAGCAGTACTTC. The encoded protein is CASSPGLAGTYEQYF.

The V call is TRBV28, the J call TRBJ2-2; tentative D call: TRBD1 (6 bases). V was clipped by 6 bases and J by 3 bases, with 17 bases between them. Germline-derived CDR1 and CDR2 are MDHEN and SYDVKM. The CDR3 is 16 amino acids. The CDR3 is CASSSVTGWDTGELFF. The CDR3 DNA reads TGTGCCAGCAGCTCGGTTACAGGGTGGGACACCGGGGAGCTGTTTTTT.

This clonotype was detected only a few times. This rearrangement joins TRBV7-9 to TRBJ1-2; no reliable D call. V was clipped by 5 bases and J by 9 bases, with 16 bases between them. In germline, CDR1 is SEHNR, CDR2 FQNEAQ (reference sequence). This CDR3 contains 13 residues. The chain's CDR3 is CASSHAFVASYTF. The CDR3 nucleotides read TGTGCCAGCAGCCACGCCTTCGTGGCAAGCTACACCTTC.

The chain has TRBV11-2 and TRBJ2-6; D call uncertain. Looked up from germline, CDR1 is SGHAT and CDR2 is FQNNGV. This CDR3 is built from 15 residues. V dropped 5 bases and J dropped 0 bases, with 8 bases sitting between them. The CDR3 sequence is CASSHWPSGANVLTF. The DNA of the CDR3 is TGTGCCAGCAGCCATTGGCCCTCTGGGGCCAACGTCCTGACTTTC.

This clonotype was observed a handful of times. V is TRBV29-1 and J is TRBJ1-3; D is undetermined. Germline assignment: CDR1 SQVTM and CDR2 ANQGSEA. This CDR3 has 12 residues. The V and J ends lost 2 bases and 6 bases respectively, with 8 bases between them. The CDR3 DNA follows: TGCAGCGTTGAATTTCCGCCAAACACCATATATTTT. It is translated as CSVEFPPNTIYF.

There are many counts of this clonotype. The rearrangement links TRBV7-9 to TRBJ2-5; 12 bases agree with TRBD2. V was clipped by 6 bases and J by 2 bases; unmatched bases: 4. The CDR3 length is 15 residues. The germline gives CDR1 SEHNR, CDR2 FQNEAQ (reference sequence). CDR3 in amino acids: CASRFGTSGQETQYF. As DNA, the CDR3 is TGTGCCAGCAGGTTCGGGACTAGCGGGCAAGAGACCCAGTACTTC. The complete variable domain, with remaining parts taken from reference TRBV7-9 and TRBJ2-5, reads DTGVSQNPRHKITKRGQNVTFRCDPISEHNRLYWYRQTLGQGPEFLTYFQNEAQLEKSRLLSDRFSAERPKGSFSTLEIQRTEQGDSAMYLCASRFGTSGQETQYFGPGTRLLVL.

Regarding this clonotype: At one boundary the junction diverges from the germline segment, which might be a read error. The V and J genes are TRBV10-3 and TRBJ2-7, with a possible D match to TRBD1 (5 bases). Germline V gives CDR1 ENHRY, CDR2 SYGVKD. There are 15 residues in the CDR3. DNA for the CDR3: TGTGTCATCAGTGAGTCCTTCCAGGGAAACTACGAGCAGTACTTC. The encoded protein is CVISESFQGNYEQYF.